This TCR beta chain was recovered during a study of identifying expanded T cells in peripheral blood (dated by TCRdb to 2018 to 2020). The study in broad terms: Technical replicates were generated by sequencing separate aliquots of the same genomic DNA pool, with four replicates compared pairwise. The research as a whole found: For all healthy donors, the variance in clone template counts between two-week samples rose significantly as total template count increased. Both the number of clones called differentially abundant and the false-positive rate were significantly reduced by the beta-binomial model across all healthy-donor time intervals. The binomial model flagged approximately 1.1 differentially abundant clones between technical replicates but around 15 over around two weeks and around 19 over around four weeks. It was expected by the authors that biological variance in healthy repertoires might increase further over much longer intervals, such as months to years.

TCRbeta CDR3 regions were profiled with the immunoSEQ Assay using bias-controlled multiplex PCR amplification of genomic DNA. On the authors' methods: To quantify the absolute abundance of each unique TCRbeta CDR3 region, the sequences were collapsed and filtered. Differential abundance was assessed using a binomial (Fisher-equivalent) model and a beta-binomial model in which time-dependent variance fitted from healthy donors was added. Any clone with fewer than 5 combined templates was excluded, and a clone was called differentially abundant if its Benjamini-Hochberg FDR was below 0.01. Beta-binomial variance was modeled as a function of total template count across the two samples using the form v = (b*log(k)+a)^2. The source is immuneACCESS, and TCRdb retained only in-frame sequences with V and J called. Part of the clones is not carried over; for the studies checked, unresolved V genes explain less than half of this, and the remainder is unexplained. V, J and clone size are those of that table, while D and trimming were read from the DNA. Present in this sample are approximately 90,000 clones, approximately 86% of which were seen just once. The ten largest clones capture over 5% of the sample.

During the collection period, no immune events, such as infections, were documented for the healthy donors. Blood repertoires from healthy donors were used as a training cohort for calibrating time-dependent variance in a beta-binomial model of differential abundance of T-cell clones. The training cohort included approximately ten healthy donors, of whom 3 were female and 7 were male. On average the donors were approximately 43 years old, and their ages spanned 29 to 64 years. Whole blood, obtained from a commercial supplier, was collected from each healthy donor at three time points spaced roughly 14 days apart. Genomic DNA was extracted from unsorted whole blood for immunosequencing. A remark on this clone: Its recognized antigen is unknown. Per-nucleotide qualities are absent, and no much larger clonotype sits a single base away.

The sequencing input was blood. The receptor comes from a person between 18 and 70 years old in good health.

The CDR3 corresponds to CAWTLSVNTEAFF. The base sequence is TGTGCCTGGACGTTATCAGTGAACACTGAAGCTTTCTTT. This receptor chain uses TRBV30 and TRBJ1-1; the D segment cannot be called with confidence. The CDR1 and CDR2 encoded by the germline V gene (reference sequence) are GTSNPN and SVGIG. Relative to germline, V is 4 bases shorter and J is 0 bases shorter, with 9 bases between their ends. The CDR3 holds 13 amino acids from the cysteine to the phenylalanine. CDR3 DNA is the only sequence kept; it has 39 bases, read in frame from the first base.